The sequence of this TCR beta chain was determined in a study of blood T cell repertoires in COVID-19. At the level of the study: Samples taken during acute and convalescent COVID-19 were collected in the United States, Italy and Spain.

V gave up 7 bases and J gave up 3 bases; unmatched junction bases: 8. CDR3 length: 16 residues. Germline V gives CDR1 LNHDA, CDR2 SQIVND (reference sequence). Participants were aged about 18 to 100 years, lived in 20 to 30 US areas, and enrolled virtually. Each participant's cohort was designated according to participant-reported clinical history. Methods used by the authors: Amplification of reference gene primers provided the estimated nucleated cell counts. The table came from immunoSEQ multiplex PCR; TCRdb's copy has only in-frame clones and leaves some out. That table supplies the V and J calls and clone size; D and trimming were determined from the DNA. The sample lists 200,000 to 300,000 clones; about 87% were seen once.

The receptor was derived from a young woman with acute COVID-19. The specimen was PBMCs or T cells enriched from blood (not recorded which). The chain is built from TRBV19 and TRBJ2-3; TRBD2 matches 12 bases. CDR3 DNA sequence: TGTGCCAGTAATCAGGCTAGCGGGGGGGCGACAGATACGCAGTATTTT. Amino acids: CASNQASGGATDTQYF.